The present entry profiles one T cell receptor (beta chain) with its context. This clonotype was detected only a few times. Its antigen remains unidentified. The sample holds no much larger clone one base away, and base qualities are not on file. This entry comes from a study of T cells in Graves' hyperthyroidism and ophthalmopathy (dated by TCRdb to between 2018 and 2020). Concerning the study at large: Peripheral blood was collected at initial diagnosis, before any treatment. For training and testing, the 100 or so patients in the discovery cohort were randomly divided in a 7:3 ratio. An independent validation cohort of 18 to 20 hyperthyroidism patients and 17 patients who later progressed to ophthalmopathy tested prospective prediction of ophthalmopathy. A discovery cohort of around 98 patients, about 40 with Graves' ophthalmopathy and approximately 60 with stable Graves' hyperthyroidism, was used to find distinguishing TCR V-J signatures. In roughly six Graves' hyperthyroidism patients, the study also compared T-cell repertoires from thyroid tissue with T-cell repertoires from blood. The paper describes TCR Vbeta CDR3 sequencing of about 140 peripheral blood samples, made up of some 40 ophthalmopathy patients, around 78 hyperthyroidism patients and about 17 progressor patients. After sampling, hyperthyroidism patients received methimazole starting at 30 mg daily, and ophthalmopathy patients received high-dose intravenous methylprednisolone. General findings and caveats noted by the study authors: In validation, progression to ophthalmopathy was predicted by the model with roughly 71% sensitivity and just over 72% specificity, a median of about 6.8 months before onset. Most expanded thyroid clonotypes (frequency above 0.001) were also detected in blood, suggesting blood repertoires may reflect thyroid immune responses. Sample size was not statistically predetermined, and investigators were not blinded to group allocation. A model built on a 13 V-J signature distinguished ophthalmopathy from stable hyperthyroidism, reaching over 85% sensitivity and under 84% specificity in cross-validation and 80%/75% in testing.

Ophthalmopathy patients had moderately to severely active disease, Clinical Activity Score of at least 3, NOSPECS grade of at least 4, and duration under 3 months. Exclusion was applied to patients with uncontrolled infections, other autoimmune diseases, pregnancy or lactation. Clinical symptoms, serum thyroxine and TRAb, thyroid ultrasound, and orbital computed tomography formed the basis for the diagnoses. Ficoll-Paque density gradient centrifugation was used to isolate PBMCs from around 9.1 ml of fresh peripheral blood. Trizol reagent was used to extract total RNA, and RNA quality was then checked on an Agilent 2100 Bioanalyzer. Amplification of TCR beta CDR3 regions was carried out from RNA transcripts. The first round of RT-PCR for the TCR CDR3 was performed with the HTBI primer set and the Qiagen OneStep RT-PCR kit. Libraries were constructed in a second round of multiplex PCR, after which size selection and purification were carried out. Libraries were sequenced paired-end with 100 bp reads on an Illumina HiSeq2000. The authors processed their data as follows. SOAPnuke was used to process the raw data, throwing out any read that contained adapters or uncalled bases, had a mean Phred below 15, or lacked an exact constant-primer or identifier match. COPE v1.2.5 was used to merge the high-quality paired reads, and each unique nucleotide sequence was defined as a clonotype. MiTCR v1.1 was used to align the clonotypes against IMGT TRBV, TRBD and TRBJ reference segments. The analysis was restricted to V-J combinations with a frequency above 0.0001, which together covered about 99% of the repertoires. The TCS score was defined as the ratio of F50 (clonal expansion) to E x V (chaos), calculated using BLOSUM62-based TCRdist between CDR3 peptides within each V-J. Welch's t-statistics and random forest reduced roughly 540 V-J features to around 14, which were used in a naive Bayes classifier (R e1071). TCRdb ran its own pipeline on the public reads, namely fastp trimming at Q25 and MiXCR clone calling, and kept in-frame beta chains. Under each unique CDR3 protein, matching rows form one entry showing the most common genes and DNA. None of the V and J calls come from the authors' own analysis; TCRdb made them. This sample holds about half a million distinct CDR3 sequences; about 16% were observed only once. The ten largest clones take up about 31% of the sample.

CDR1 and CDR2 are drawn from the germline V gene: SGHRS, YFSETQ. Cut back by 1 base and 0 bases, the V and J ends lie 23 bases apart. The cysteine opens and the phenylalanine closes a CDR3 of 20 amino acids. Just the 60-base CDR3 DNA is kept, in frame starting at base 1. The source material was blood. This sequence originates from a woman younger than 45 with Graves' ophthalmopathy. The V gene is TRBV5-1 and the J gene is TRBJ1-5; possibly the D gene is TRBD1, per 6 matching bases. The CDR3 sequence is CASSLLGGGISEYSNQPQHF. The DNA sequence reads TGCGCCAGCAGCTTGTTGGGGGGGGGCATTAGCGAATATAGCAATCAGCCCCAGCATTTT. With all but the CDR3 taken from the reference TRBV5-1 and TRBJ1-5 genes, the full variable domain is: KAGVTQTPRYLIKTRGQQVTLSCSPISGHRSVSWYQQTPGQGLQFLFEYFSETQRNKGNFPGRFSGRQFSNSRSEMNVSTLELGDSALYLCASSLLGGGISEYSNQPQHFGDGTRLSIL.